The present TCR beta chain was sequenced within a study of beta chain features in type 1 diabetes (dated by TCRdb to 2016 to 2019). About the investigation overall: Mean age, gender distribution, total cell number and subset yield did not differ between patients and healthy donors. A total of approximately 110,000,000 sorted cells were examined across all samples, and a strong correlation was observed between cell number per subset and RNA yield. In the study, recently diagnosed type 1 diabetes patients and matched healthy donors were compared on the TCRB repertoires of their sorted circulating CD4+ T cell subsets. Naive and central memory subsets were obtained from all 28 donors, but regulatory and stem cell-like memory subsets were isolated from only 8 patients and roughly 8 healthy donors. Study-wide findings and limitations: Naive, central memory and regulatory TCRB repertoires appeared more similar among patients than among healthy donors. Because cDNA was sequenced instead of genomic DNA, activated cells with high expression could be over-represented, although the groups did not differ in activation or CD3 levels. Patients with type 1 diabetes made fewer insertions and deleted more nucleotides at VDJ recombination sites, implying thymic rearrangement abnormalities. PCR might favor shorter templates, but patient and control samples were amplified and corrected together, so any skew would affect both groups equally. In all four CD4+ subsets, TCRB CDR3 length was moderately but significantly shorter in type 1 diabetes patients. Because small numbers of individuals were included in the HLA sub-analyses, any influence of HLA type on TCRB rearrangement was left unresolved.

On this clone itself: There is no known antigen for this receptor. No base qualities exist here, and no much larger clone lies one base off it.

V loses 0 bases, J loses 9 bases, and the germline ends lie 9 bases apart. Including the terminal cysteine and phenylalanine, the CDR3 comprises 13 residues. Of the read, only the CDR3 DNA is kept; its 39 bases are in frame from base 1. The germline V gene provides CDR1 MNHNS and CDR2 SASEGT. Each donor gave one peripheral blood draw, about 100 mL on average, collected into heparinised tubes. Naive, central memory, regulatory and stem cell-like memory CD4+ T cells were sorted on a BD FACSAria II using a panel including CD45RO, CCR7, CD25, CD127, CD95 and CD27. Every sorted population had a purity above 95%. PBMCs were isolated immediately by Lymphoprep density gradient centrifugation and stained directly without culture. So that batch effects would be minimized, each experiment stained and sorted samples in pairs, pairing one healthy donor with one patient. All of the isolated RNA was reverse transcribed with the High Capacity cDNA Reverse Transcription Kit, so expressed TCRB transcripts were sequenced. Deep immunoSEQ sequencing was performed on naive, central memory and regulatory T cell samples, with an average of roughly 3.5 million total reads per sample. After sorted cells were lysed in RLT buffer, RNA was extracted with DNase-treated RNeasy Micro or Mini kits, with the choice depending on cell number. Each cell subset was processed on its own to prevent cross-contamination, while patient and healthy donor samples were processed together. Using the immunoSEQ multiplex PCR, TCRB sequences were amplified from cDNA into 87-bp fragments spanning the CDR3 region. Amplicons were sequenced on the Illumina HiSeq platform. The authors' analysis ran thus. Synthetic template baselines were used to correct PCR bias computationally, reads within Hamming distance 2 were collapsed, and singletons that could not be merged were discarded. Reads were aligned against IMGT to assign V, D and J genes, CDR3 length and insertions or deletions at six rearrangement sites. Clonotype counts were normalized to sorted cell number within each subset before computing true diversity and Gini coefficients with the tcR R package. The overlap coefficient, calculated on TCRB nucleotide sequences, was used to measure repertoire sharing. As a proxy for the pre-selection repertoire, out-of-frame TCRB sequences from naive cells were analyzed. The immuneACCESS repertoire file appears here via TCRdb, limited to in-frame rearrangements. These files lack a portion of the clones; in checked studies, under half of the deficit traces to unresolved V genes, and the cause of the others is not known. D and trimming were read from the DNA, whereas the V and J calls and clone size are those reported in that table. The sample includes roughly 500,000 clones, with approximately 31% observed a single time. Around 0.065% of the sample belongs to the ten largest clones.

This TCR was sampled from a man in his late teens or twenties in good health. Sequencing was carried out using naive CD4+ T cells from blood. The intended sense of this specimen's cell subset or site label: true naive CD4+ T cells. The V gene is TRBV6-1 and the J gene is TRBJ2-1, with a tentative D gene TRBD2 over 6 matching bases. The CDR3 reads CASSEALSGEQFF. At the DNA level, the sequence is TGTGCCAGCAGTGAAGCGCTTAGCGGTGAGCAGTTCTTC.